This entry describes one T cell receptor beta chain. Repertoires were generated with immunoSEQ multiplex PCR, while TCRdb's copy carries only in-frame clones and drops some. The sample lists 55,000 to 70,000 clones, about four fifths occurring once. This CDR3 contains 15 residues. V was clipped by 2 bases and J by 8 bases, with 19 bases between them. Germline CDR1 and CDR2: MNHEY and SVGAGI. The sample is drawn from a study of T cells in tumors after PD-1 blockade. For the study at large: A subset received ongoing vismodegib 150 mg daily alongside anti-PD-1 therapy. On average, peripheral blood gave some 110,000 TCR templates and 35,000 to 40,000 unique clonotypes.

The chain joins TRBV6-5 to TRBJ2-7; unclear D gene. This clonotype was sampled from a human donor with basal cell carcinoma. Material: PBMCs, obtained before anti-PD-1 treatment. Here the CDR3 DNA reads TGTGCCAGCAGTTACCTTGGCAGTTCTCCTACGAAGCAGTACTTC. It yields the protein CASSYLGSSPTKQYF.